This T cell receptor beta chain emerged from a study of CD8+CD57+ T cells in acquired aplastic anemia. About the research overall: Sorted CD4+ plus CD8+ cells gave DNA averaging approximately 3.2 ug.

Genomic DNA, the template, was used for profiling of the TCR beta VDJ and CDR3. MiXCR was run by TCRdb on the reads, yielding one entry per CDR3 protein. The sample records around 250,000 distinct CDR3 sequences, approximately 55% being singletons. The germline V gene encodes CDR1 SGHRS and CDR2 YFSETQ. The CDR3 totals 15 residues. The V and J ends lost 1 base and 5 bases respectively, with 14 bases between them. Study observations and caveats: Levels of CD8+ Simpson's diversity were not significantly distinct in patients versus controls. Nearly 30 was the count of CD8+ CDR3 sequences that patients shared with controls.

This clonotype has ten or more counts. Its cognate antigen is unknown. The TCR originated in a human donor with severe aplastic anemia or a healthy control (not recorded which). V is TRBV5-1 and J is TRBJ2-3; D tentatively reads TRBD1 or TRBD2 (6 bases each). Sequencing was performed on sorted CD4+, CD8+, or CD8+CD57+ T cells (not recorded which) from PBMCs. In DNA form, the CDR3 reads TGCGCCAGCAGCTTGAGGGGGGCCGGGGGAGATACGCAGTATTTT. This encodes CASSLRGAGGDTQYF.